Listed below are T cell receptor beta chains from one sample, sequenced in a study of PD-1 blockade in classical Hodgkin lymphoma. TCRdb's table, derived via immunoSEQ multiplex PCR, lists solely in-frame clones and lacks some. The table includes over 15,000 clones, 60% to 75% detected once. The sequenced sample was peripheral blood mononuclear cells (PBMCs), obtained before the fourth cycle of nivolumab. Receptors originate from a human donor with classical Hodgkin lymphoma. Each CDR3 is given with its conserved first and last residue. A D gene is named only where the DNA matches it firmly. Part of the rows lack a size; the others show once, few, many or a class for expanded clones.

>14|few|TRBV10-3|TRBD1|TRBJ1-2
TGTGCCATCAGTGAGACCGGGACAGGGTATGGCTACACCTTC
CAISETGTGYGYTF
>14|-|TRBV7-3|TRBD1|TRBJ1-2
TGCGCCAGCAGCCAAGACAGGGAGAACTATGGCTACACCTTC
CASSQDRENYGYTF
>13|-|TRBV19|-|TRBJ1-5
TGTGCCAGTAGTATTCGGGCAAATCAGCCCCAGCATTTT
CASSIRANQPQHF
>14|-|TRBV29-1|-|TRBJ2-7
TGCAGCGTTGAAACGGGACCGAAGAGAGGCGAGCAATACTTC
CSVETGPKRGEQYF
>14|once|TRBV5-1|-|TRBJ2-1
TGCGCCAGCAGCTCGGTGGGTACCTACAATGAGCAGTTCTTC
CASSSVGTYNEQFF
>14|few|TRBV14|TRBD2|TRBJ2-7
TGTGCCAGCAGCCAAACTAGCGGGGCCTACGAGCAGTACTTC
CASSQTSGAYEQYF
>15|-|TRBV10-3|-|TRBJ2-1
TGTGCCATCAGTGATTTAGGGACTCCCATCGGAGAGCAGTTCTTC
CAISDLGTPIGEQFF
>12|few|TRBV5-1|-|TRBJ2-1
TGCGCCAGCAGCAGGGGCTACAATGAGCAGTTCTTC
CASSRGYNEQFF
>16|-|TRBV6-5|TRBD2|TRBJ2-2
TGTGCCAGCAGTTACTCGAGAGCGGGAGGAACCGGGGAGCTGTTTTTT
CASSYSRAGGTGELFF
>15|-|TRBV7-9|-|TRBJ2-1
TGTGCCAGCACGGGTCTAGATAAGGGCTACAATGAGCAGTTCTTC
CASTGLDKGYNEQFF
>14|-|TRBV4-1|-|TRBJ1-1
TGCGCCAGCAGCCAAGATCTATTGAACAGGGAAGCTTTCTTT
CASSQDLLNREAFF
>17|once|TRBV5-1|TRBD2|TRBJ2-5
TGCGCCAGCAGCCCGGCCGGGACTAGAGACGTGTCCGGGACCCAGTACTTC
CASSPAGTRDVSGTQYF
>15|medium-sized|TRBV19|-|TRBJ1-5
TGTGCCAGTAGTAAGGTACCAGGGTCGAATCAGCCCCAGCATTTT
CASSKVPGSNQPQHF
>13|medium-sized|TRBV16|TRBD1|TRBJ1-5
TGTGCCAGCAGCCTTGACAGGGCACAGCCCCAGCATTTT
CASSLDRAQPQHF
>17|-|TRBV6-1|-|TRBJ2-7
TGTGCCAGCAGTGATCCCCTCGGGCTTACGTCCTCCTACGAGCAGTACTTC
CASSDPLGLTSSYEQYF
>13|-|TRBV27|TRBD1|TRBJ2-7
TGTGCCAGCAGTTTATCCGCAGGGGGCGAGCAGTACTTC
CASSLSAGGEQYF
>15|-|TRBV19|-|TRBJ1-3
TGTGCCAGTAGTGGGGCCTCCACCTCTGGAAACACCATATATTTT
CASSGASTSGNTIYF
>11|once|TRBV6-1|TRBD1|TRBJ1-2
TGTGCCAGCAGTTACAGGGGCGGCTACACCTTC
CASSYRGGYTF